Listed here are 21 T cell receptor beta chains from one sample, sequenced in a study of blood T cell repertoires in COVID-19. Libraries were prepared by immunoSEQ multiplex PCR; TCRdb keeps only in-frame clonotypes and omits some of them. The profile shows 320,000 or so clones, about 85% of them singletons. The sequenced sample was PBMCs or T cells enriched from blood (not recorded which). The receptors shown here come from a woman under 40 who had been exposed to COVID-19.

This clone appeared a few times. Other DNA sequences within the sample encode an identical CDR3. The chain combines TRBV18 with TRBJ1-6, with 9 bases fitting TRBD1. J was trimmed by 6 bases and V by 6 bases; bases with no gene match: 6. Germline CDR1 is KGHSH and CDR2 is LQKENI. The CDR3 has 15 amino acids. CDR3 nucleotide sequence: TGTGCCAGCTCGCCCCCGGGACAGGGTAATTCACCCCTCCACTTT. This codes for CASSPPGQGNSPLHF.

CDR3: CASIPTRELAGGNNEQFF. CDR3 in DNA: TGTGCCAGCATTCCCACCAGAGAGTTAGCGGGAGGTAATAATGAGCAGTTCTTC. V usage is TRBV28 and J usage is TRBJ2-1, with TRBD2 matching over 10 bases. Unmatched junction bases numbered 19, after V lost 7 bases and J lost 7 bases. This CDR3 spans 18 amino acids. Germline V gives CDR1 MDHEN, CDR2 SYDVKM.

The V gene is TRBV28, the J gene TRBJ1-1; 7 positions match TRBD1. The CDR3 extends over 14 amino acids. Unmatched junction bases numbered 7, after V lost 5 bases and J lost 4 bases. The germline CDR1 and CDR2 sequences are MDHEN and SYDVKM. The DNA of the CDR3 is TGTGCCAGCAGTCCAGCAACAGGGGCCACTGAAGCTTTCTTT. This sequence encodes CASSPATGATEAFF.

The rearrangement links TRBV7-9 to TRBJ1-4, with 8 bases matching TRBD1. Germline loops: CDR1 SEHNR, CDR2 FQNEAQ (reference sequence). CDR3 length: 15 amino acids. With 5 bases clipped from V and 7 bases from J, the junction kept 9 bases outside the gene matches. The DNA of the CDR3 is TGTGCCAGCAGCGCGAAGGACAGGGTCTTTGAAAAACTGTTTTTT. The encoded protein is CASSAKDRVFEKLFF. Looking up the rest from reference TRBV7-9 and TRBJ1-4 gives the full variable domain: DTGVSQNPRHKITKRGQNVTFRCDPISEHNRLYWYRQTLGQGPEFLTYFQNEAQLEKSRLLSDRFSAERPKGSFSTLEIQRTEQGDSAMYLCASSAKDRVFEKLFFGSGTQLSVL.

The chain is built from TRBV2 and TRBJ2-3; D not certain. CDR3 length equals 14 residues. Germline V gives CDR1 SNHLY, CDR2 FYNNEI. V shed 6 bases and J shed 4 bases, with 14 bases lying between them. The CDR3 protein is CASSGRWSADTQYF. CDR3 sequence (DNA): TGTGCCAGCAGCGGTCGTTGGAGCGCAGATACGCAGTATTTT.

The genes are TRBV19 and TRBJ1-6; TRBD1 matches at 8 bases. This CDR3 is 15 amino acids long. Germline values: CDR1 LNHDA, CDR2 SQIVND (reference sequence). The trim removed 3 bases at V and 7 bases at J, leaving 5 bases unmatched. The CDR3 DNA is TGTGCCAGTAGTATCCCCTCAGGGGGCAATTCACCCCTCCACTTT. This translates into CASSIPSGGNSPLHF.

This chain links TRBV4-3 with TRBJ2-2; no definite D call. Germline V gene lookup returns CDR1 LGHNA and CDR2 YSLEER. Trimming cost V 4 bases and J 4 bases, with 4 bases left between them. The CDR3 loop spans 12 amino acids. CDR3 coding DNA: TGCGCCAGCAGCCCGAGCACCGGGGAGCTGTTTTTT. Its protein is CASSPSTGELFF.

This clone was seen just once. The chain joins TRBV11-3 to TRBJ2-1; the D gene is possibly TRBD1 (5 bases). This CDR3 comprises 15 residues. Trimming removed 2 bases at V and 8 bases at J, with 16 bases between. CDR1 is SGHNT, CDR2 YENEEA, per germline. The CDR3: CASSLQGLGFDEQFF. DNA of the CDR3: TGTGCCAGCAGCTTACAGGGTCTAGGGTTCGATGAGCAGTTCTTC.

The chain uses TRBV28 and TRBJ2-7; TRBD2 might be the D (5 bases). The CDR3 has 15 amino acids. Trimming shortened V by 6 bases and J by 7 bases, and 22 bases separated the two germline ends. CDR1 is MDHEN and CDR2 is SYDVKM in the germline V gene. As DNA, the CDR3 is TGTGCCAGCAGACCCCCTATCGGGGTAAGAAGGGAGCAGTACTTC. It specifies CASRPPIGVRREQYF.

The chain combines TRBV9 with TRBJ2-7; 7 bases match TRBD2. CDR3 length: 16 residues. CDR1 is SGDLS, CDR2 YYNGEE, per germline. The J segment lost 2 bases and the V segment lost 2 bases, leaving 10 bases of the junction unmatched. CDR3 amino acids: CASSVSYGGLAYEQYF. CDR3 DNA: TGTGCCAGCAGCGTTTCCTACGGGGGGTTAGCCTACGAGCAGTACTTC. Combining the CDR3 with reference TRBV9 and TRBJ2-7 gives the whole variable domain DSGVTQTPKHLITATGQRVTLRCSPRSGDLSVYWYQQSLDQGLQFLIQYYNGEERAKGNILERFSAQQFPDLHSELNLSSLELGDSALYFCASSVSYGGLAYEQYFGPGTRLTVT.

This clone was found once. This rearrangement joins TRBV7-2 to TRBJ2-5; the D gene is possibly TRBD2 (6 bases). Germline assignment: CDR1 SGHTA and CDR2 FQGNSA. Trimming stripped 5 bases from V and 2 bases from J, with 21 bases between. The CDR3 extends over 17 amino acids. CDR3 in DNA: TGTGCCAGCAGCCTCCAATACCGAGGGGCGGGGCAAGAGACCCAGTACTTC. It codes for CASSLQYRGAGQETQYF.

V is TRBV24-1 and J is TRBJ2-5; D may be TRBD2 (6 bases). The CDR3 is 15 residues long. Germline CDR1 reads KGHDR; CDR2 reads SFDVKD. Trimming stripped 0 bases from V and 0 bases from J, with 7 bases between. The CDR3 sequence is CATSDLGGNQETQYF. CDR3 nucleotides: TGTGCCACCAGTGATTTGGGCGGGAACCAAGAGACCCAGTACTTC.

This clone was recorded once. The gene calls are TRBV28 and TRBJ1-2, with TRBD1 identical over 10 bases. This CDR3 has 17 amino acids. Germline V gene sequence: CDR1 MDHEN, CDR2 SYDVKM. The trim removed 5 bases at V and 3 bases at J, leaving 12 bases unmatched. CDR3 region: CASSPRTGGILHYGYTF. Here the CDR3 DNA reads TGTGCCAGCAGTCCTAGGACAGGGGGTATTCTTCACTATGGCTACACCTTC.

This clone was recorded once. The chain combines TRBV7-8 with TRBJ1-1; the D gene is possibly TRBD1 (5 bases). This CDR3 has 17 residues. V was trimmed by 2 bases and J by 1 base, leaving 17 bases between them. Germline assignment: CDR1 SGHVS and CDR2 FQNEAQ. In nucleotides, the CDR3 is TGTGCCAGCAGCTTACCAGGGTCCCTTCCGGGGAACACTGAAGCTTTCTTT. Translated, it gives CASSLPGSLPGNTEAFF.

The CDR3 region has the DNA TGTGCCAGCAGCGTAGTGGGGGCGGGCGGAAACACCATATATTTT. This gives the protein CASSVVGAGGNTIYF. This chain connects TRBV9 to TRBJ1-3; D is perhaps TRBD1 (6 bases). This CDR3 has 15 residues. The germline V gene has CDR1 SGDLS and CDR2 YYNGEE. V lost 0 bases, J lost 4 bases, and 11 bases lay in between. The full variable domain, rest sourced from reference TRBV9 and TRBJ1-3, is DSGVTQTPKHLITATGQRVTLRCSPRSGDLSVYWYQQSLDQGLQFLIQYYNGEERAKGNILERFSAQQFPDLHSELNLSSLELGDSALYFCASSVVGAGGNTIYFGEGSWLTVV.

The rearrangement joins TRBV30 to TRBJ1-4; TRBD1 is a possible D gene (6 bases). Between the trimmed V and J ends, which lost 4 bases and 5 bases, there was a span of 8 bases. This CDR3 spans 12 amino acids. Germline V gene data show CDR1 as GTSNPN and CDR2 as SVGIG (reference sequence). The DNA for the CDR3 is TGTGCCTGGAATAGGGGGAATGAAAAACTGTTTTTT. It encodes CAWNRGNEKLFF.

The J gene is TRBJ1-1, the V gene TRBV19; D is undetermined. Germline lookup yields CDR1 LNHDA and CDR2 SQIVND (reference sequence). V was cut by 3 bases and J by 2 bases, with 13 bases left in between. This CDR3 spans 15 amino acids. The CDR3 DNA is TGTGCCAGTAGTATGTTGTTACAAACAAACACTGAAGCTTTCTTT. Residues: CASSMLLQTNTEAFF.

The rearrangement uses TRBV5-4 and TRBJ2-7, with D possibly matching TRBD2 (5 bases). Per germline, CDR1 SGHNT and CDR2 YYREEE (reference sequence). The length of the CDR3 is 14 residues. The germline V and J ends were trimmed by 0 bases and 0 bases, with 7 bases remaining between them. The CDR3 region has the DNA TGTGCCAGCAGCTTGGGAGGGAGCTCCTACGAGCAGTACTTC. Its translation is CASSLGGSSYEQYF.

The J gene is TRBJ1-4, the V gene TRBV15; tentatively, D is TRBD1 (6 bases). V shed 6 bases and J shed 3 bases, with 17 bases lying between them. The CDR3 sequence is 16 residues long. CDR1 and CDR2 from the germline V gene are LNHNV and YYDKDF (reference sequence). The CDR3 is CATSGQGWYANEKLFF. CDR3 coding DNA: TGTGCCACCAGTGGGCAGGGGTGGTATGCTAATGAAAAACTGTTTTTT.

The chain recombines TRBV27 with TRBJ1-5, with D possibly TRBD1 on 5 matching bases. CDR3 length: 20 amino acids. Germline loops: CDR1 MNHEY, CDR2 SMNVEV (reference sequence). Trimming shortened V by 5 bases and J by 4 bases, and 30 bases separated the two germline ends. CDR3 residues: CASSLDQIEGDLMENQPQHF. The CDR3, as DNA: TGTGCCAGCAGTCTTGACCAGATTGAAGGGGATCTGATGGAGAATCAGCCCCAGCATTTT.

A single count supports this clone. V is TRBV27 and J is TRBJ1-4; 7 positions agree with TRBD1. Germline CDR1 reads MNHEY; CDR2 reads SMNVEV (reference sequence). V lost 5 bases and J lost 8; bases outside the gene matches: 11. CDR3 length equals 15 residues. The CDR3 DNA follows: TGTGCCAGCAGTACCATCGACAGGGCTGAGGAAAAACTGTTTTTT. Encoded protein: CASSTIDRAEEKLFF.